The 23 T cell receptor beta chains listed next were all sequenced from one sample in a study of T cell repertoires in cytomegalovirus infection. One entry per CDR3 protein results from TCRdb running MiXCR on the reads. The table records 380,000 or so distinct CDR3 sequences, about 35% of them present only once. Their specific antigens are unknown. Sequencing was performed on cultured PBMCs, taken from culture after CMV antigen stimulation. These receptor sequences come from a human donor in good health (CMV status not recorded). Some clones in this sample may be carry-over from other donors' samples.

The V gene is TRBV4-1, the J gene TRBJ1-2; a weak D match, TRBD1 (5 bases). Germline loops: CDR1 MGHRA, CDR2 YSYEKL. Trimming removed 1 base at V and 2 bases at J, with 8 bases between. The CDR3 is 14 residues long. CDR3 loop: CASSQGDSNYGYTF. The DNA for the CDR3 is TGCGCCAGCAGCCAAGGTGACAGCAACTATGGCTACACCTTC.

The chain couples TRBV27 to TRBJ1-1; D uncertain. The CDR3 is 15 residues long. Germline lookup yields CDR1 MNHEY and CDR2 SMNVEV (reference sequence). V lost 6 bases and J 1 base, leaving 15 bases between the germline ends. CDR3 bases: TGTGCCAGCAGCAACTCCCGGGCCTCGAACACTGAAGCTTTCTTT. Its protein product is CASSNSRASNTEAFF.

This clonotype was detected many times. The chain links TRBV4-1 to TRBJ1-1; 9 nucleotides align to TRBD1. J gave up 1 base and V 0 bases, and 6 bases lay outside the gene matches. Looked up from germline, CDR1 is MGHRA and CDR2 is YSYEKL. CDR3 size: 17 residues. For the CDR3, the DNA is TGCGCCAGCAGCCAAGAAAAGGGGACAGGGAAGAACACTGAAGCTTTCTTT. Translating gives CASSQEKGTGKNTEAFF.

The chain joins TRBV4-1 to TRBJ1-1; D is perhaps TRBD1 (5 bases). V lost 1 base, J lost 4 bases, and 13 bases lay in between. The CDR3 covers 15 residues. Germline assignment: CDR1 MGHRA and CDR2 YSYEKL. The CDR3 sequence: CASSQVPGSATEAFF. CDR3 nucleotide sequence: TGCGCCAGCAGCCAAGTCCCAGGGTCGGCCACTGAAGCTTTCTTT.

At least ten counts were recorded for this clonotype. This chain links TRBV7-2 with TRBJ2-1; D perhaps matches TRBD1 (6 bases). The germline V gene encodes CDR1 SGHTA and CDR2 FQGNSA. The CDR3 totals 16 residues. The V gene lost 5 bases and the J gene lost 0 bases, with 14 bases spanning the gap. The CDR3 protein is CASSGRTDSSYNEQFF. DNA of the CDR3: TGTGCCAGCAGCGGGCGGACAGATAGCTCCTACAATGAGCAGTTCTTC.

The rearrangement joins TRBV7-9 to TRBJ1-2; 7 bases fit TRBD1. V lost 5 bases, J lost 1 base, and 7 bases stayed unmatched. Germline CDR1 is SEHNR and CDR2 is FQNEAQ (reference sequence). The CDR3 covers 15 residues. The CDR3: CASSQWTGDNYGYTF. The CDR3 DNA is TGTGCCAGCAGCCAATGGACAGGAGATAACTATGGCTACACCTTC.

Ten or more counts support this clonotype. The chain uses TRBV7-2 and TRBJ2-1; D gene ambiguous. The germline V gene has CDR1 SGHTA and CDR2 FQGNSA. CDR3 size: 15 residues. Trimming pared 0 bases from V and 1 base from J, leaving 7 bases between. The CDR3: CASSLARASYNEQFF. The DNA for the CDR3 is TGTGCCAGCAGCTTAGCAAGGGCGTCCTACAATGAGCAGTTCTTC.

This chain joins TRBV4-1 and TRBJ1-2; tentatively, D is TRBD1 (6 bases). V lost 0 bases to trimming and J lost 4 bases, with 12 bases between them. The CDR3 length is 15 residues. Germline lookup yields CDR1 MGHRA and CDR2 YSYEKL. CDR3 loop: CASSQDRGRAYGYTF. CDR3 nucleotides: TGCGCCAGCAGCCAAGATCGGGGGCGTGCCTATGGCTACACCTTC.

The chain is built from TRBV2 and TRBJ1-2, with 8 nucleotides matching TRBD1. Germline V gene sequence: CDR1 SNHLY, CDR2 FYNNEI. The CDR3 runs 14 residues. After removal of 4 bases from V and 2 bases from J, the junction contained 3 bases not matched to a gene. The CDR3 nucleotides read TGTGCCAGCAGTGGACAGGGGTTCAACTATGGCTACACCTTC. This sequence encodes CASSGQGFNYGYTF.

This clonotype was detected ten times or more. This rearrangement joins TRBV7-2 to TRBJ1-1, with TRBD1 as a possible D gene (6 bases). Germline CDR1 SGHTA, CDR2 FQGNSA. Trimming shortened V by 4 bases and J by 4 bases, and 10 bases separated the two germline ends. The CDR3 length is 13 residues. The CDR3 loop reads CASSSGQSTEAFF. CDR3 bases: TGTGCCAGCAGCTCAGGACAGAGCACTGAAGCTTTCTTT.

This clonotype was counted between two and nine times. This chain's CDR3 is CASSLDHTNQPQHF. In DNA, the CDR3 is TGTGCCAGCAGTCTCGACCATACTAATCAGCCCCAGCATTTT. This sequence joins TRBV28 and TRBJ1-5; D ambiguous. V lost 5 bases and J 4 bases, leaving 12 bases between the germline ends. Germline assignment: CDR1 MDHEN and CDR2 SYDVKM. The CDR3 has 14 residues.

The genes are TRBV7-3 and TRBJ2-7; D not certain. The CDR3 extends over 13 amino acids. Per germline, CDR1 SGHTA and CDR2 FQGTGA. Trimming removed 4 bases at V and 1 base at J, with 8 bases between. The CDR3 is CASSSWRSYEQYF. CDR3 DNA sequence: TGTGCCAGCAGCTCCTGGAGATCCTACGAGCAGTACTTC.

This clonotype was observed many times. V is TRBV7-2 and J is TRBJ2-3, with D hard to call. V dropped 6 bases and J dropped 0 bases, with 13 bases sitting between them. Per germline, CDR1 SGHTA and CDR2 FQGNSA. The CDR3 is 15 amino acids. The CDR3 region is CASRKEPVSTDTQYF. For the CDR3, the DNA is TGTGCCAGCAGAAAGGAGCCCGTTAGCACAGATACGCAGTATTTT.

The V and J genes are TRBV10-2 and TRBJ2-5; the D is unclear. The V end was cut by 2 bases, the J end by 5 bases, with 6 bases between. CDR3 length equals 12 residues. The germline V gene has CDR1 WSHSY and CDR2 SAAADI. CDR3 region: CASSERWETQYF. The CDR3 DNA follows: TGCGCCAGCAGTGAGAGATGGGAGACCCAGTACTTC.

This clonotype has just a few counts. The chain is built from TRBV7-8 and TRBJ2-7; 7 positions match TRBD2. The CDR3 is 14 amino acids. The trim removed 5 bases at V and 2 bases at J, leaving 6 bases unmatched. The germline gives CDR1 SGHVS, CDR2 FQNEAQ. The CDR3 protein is CASSLIAGTYEQYV. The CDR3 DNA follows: TGTGCCAGCAGCCTAATAGCGGGTACCTACGAGCAGTACGTC.

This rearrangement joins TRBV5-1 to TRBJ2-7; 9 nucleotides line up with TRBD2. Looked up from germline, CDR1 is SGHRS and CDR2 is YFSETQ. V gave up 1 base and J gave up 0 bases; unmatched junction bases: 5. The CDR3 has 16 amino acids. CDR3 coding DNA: TGCGCCAGCAGCTTGCATTCAGCGGGAGGCTCCTACGAGCAGTACTTC. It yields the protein CASSLHSAGGSYEQYF.

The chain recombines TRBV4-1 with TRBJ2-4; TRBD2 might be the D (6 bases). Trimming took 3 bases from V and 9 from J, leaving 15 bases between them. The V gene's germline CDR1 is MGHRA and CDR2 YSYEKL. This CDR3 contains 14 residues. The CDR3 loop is CASSQGGSRGIQYF. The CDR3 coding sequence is TGCGCCAGCAGCCAGGGAGGCTCACGGGGCATTCAGTACTTC.

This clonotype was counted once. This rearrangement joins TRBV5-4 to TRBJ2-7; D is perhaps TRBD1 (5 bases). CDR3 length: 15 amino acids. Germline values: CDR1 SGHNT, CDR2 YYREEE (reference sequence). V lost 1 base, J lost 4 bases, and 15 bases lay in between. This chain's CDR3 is CASSLSGPPGYEQYF. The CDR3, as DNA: TGTGCCAGCAGCTTGTCCGGACCCCCAGGGTACGAGCAGTACTTC.

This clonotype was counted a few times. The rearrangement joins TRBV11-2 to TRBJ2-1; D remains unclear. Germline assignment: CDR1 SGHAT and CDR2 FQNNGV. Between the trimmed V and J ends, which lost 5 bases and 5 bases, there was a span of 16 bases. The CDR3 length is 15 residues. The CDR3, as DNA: TGTGCCAGCAGCCCTCCATCCTTCTGGGACAATGAGCAGTTCTTC. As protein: CASSPPSFWDNEQFF. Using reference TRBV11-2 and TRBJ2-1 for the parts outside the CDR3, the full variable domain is EAGVAQSPRYKIIEKRQSVAFWCNPISGHATLYWYQQILGQGPKLLIQFQNNGVVDDSQLPKDRFSAERLKGVDSTLKIQPAKLEDSAVYLCASSPPSFWDNEQFFGPGTRLTVL.

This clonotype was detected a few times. The CDR3 sequence: CASSQVGLRIAAQYF. The DNA of the CDR3 is TGTGCCAGCAGCCAAGTGGGACTGAGGATTGCGGCCCAGTACTTC. The chain uses TRBV14 and TRBJ2-5, with a tentative D call TRBD2 (6 bases). Germline V CDR1 and CDR2: SGHDN, FVKESK. The CDR3 is made up of 15 amino acids. The V end lost 1 base, the J end lost 9 bases, and 18 bases lay between the germline ends.

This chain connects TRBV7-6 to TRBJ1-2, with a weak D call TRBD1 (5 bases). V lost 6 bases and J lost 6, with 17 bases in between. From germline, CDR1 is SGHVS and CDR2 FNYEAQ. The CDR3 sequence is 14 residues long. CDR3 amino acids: CASRDQGSWNGYTF. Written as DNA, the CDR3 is TGTGCCAGCAGAGATCAGGGATCATGGAATGGCTACACCTTC.

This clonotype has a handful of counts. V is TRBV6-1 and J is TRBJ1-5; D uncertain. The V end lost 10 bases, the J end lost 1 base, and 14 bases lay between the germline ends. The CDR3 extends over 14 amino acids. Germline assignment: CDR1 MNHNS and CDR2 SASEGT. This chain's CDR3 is CATSSPRSNQPQHF. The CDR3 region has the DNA TGTGCCACCTCTAGCCCCCGAAGCAATCAGCCCCAGCATTTT.

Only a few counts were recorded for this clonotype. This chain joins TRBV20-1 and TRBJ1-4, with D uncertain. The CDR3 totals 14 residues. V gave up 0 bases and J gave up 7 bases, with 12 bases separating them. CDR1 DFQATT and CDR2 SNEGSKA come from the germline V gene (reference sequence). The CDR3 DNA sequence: TGCAGTGCTAGAGATCGAAGGGTGGGTGAAAAACTGTTTTTT. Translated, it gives CSARDRRVGEKLFF.